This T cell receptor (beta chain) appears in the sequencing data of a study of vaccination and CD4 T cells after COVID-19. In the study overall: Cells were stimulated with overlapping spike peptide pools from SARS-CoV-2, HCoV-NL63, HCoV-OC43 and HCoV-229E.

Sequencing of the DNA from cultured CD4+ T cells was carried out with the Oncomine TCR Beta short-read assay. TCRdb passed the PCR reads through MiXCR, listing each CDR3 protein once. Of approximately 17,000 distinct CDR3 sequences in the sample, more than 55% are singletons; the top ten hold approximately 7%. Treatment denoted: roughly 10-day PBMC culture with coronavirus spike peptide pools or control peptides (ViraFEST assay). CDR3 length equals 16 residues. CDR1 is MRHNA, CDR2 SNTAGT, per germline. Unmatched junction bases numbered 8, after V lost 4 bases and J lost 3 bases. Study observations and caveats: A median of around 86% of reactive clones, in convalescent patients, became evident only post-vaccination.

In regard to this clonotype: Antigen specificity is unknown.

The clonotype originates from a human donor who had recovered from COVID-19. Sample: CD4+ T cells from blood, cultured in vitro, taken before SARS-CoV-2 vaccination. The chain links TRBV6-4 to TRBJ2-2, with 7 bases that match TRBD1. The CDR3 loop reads CASSATGARDTGELFF. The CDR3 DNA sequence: TGTGCCAGCAGTGCCACAGGGGCGCGGGACACCGGGGAGCTGTTTTTT.